A single sample is the source of the 9 T cell receptor beta chains below, sequenced in a study of identical twins' blood T cells. Via MiXCR, TCRdb re-called the 5' RACE reads, giving one row per CDR3 protein. The sample records 300,000 to 450,000 distinct CDR3 sequences, around 30% being singletons. The sequenced sample was PBMCs. Source of these receptors: a woman between 18 and 49 years old in good health.

This clonotype was detected only a few times. The rearrangement uses TRBV18 and TRBJ2-1; perhaps TRBD2 as D (5 bases). The CDR3 is 15 amino acids. Trimming removed 4 bases at V and 8 bases at J, with 18 bases between. Germline V CDR1 and CDR2: KGHSH, LQKENI. The CDR3 region has the DNA TGTGCCAGCTCACGAGCTAGCCATCGTTCTGATGAGCAGTTCTTC. Its translation is CASSRASHRSDEQFF.

The chain uses TRBV19 and TRBJ1-3; no reliable D call. The V gene lost 5 bases and the J gene lost 0 bases, with 8 bases spanning the gap. CDR1 is LNHDA, CDR2 SQIVND, per germline (reference sequence). The CDR3 covers 14 residues. The CDR3 loop reads CASSATVSGNTIYF. The CDR3 DNA follows: TGTGCCAGTAGTGCTACGGTCTCTGGAAACACCATATATTTT.

V and J are TRBV25-1 and TRBJ1-4; 7 nucleotides agree with TRBD1. Trimming cost V 1 base and J 7 bases; bases outside gene matches: 6. The CDR3 length is 15 residues. Germline assignment: CDR1 MGHDK and CDR2 SYGVNS. The CDR3 sequence is CASSEFKGGGEKLFF. DNA of the CDR3: TGTGCCAGCAGTGAATTCAAAGGGGGCGGTGAAAAACTGTTTTTT.

The V and J genes are TRBV20-1 and TRBJ2-3, with 9 positions matching TRBD1. Germline V CDR1 and CDR2: DFQATT, SNEGSKA (reference sequence). J gave up 6 bases and V 0 bases, and 7 bases lay outside the gene matches. There are 15 residues in the CDR3. The CDR3 spells CSARDHRTGDDTQYF. As DNA, the CDR3 is TGCAGTGCTAGAGATCACCGGACAGGGGATGATACGCAGTATTTT.

In its sample, this clonotype was seen a few times. This chain uses TRBV9 with TRBJ2-3, with 10 nucleotides matching TRBD2. Germline lookup yields CDR1 SGDLS and CDR2 YYNGEE. The CDR3 is 16 residues long. V lost 2 bases to trimming and J lost 0 bases; unmatched junction nucleotides: 3. CDR3 sequence reads: CASSVGLAASTDTQYF. In DNA form, the CDR3 reads TGTGCCAGCAGCGTCGGACTAGCGGCTAGCACAGATACGCAGTATTTT.

CDR3 coding DNA: TGTGCCAGCTCACTCATAGCGGAGTACAATGAGCAGTTCTTC. Translated, it gives CASSLIAEYNEQFF. V usage is TRBV18 and J usage is TRBJ2-1, with TRBD2 as a possible D gene (6 bases). V dropped 4 bases and J dropped 4 bases, with 11 bases sitting between them. CDR3 length: 14 amino acids. The germline V gene has CDR1 KGHSH and CDR2 LQKENI.

This clonotype was seen at least ten times. The genes are TRBV20-1 and TRBJ1-1; maybe TRBD1 (5 bases). Germline CDR1 DFQATT, CDR2 SNEGSKA (reference sequence). The ends were cut back, 0 bases at V and 10 bases at J, with 21 bases in the middle. CDR3 size: 15 residues. In nucleotides, the CDR3 is TGCAGTGCTAGAGATACGCCAGGGTCCCCCGCGGGAGCTTTCTTT. It encodes CSARDTPGSPAGAFF.

The chain has TRBV12-5 and TRBJ1-5, with 8 bases matching TRBD1. Germline CDR1 reads LGHNT; CDR2 reads FRNRAP. V trimming: 1 base; J trimming: 3 bases; junction bases outside the gene matches: 2. CDR3 length: 15 amino acids. The DNA for the CDR3 is TGTGCTAGTGGTTTGGGACAGGGGCTCAATCAGCCCCAGCATTTT. Translating it yields CASGLGQGLNQPQHF.

The chain couples TRBV7-9 to TRBJ2-5, with 8 bases fitting TRBD1. The CDR3 is 12 amino acids. Trimming cost V 5 bases and J 9 bases; bases outside gene matches: 5. Germline loops: CDR1 SEHNR, CDR2 FQNEAQ (reference sequence). The CDR3 nucleotides read TGTGCCAGCAGCGAGGGGACAGGCCCCCAGTACTTC. Protein sequence: CASSEGTGPQYF.